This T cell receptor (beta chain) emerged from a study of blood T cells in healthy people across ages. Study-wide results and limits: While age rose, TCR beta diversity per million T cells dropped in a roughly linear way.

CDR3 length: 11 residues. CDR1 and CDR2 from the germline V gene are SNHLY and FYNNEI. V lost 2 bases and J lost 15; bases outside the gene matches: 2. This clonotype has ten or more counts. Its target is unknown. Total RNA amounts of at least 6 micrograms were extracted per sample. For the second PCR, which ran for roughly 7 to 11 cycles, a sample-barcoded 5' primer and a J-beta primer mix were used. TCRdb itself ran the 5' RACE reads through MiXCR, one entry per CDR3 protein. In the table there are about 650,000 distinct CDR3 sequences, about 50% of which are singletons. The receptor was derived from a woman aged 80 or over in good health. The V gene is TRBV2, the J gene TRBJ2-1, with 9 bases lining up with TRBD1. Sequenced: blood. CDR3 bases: TGTGCCAGCAGTGAAACAGGGGGCCTGTTCTTC. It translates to CASSETGGLFF.